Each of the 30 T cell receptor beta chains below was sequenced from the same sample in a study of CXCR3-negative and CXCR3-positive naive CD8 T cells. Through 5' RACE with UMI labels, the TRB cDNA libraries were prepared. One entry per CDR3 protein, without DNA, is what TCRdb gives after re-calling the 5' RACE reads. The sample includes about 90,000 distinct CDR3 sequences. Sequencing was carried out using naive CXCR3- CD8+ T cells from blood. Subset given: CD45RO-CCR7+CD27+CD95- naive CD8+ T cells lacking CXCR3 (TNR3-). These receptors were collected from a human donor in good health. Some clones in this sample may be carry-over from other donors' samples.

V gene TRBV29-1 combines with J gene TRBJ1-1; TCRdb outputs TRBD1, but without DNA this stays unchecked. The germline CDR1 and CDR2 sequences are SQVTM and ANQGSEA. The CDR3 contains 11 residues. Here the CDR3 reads CSVGGGTEAFF.

The CDR3 sequence: CASSSTGRYEQYF. The chain is built from TRBV6-2 or TRBV6-3 and TRBJ2-7; the TRBD1 assignment by TCRdb is unverifiable without DNA. Germline lookup yields CDR1 MNHEY and CDR2 SVGEGT. CDR3 length equals 13 residues.

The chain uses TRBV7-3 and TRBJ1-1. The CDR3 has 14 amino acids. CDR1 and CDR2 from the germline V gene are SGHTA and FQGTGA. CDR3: CASRLLAGNTEAFF.

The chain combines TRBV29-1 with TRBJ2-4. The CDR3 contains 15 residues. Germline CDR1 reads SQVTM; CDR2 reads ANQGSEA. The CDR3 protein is CSVEDDGEAKNIQYF.

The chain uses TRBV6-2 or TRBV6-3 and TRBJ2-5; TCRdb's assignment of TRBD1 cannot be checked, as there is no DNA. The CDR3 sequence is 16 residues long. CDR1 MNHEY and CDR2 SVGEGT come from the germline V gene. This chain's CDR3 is CASRTSRPYLGETQYF.

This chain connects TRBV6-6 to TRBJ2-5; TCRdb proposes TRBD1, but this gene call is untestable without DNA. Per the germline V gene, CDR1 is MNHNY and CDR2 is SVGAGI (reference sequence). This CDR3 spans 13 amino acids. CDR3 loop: CATRRSVQETQYF.

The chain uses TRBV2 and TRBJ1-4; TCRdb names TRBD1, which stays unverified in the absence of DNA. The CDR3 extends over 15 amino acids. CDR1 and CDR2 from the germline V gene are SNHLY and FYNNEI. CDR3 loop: CASSDPQGQDEKLFF.

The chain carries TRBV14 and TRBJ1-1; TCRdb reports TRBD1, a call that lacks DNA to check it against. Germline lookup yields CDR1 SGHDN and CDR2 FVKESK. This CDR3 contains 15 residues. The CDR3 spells CASSQFSNPGTEAFF.

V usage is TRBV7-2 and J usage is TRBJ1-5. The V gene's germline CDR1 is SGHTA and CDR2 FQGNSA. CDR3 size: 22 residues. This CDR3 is CASSLDELGGTLTGRGNQPQHF.

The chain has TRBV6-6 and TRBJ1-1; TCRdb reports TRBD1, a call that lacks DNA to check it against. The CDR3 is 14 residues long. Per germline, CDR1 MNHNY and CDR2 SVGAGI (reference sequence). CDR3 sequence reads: CASSPQQGSPEAFF.

The CDR3 is CASSFLSGRSSYGYTF. The J gene is TRBJ1-2, the V gene TRBV5-5. The germline V gene encodes CDR1 SGHKS and CDR2 YYEKEE (reference sequence). The CDR3 contains 16 residues.

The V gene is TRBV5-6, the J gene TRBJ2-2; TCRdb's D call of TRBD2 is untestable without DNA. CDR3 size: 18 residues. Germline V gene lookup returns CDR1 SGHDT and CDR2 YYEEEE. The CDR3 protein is CASSLEAVAGVNTGELFF.

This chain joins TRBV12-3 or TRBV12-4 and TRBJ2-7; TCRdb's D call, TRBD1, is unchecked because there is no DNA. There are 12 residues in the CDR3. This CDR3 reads CASSPRDYEQYF.

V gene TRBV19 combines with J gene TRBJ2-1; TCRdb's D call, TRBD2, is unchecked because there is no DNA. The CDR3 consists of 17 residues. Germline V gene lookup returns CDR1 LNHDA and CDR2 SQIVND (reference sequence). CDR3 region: CASSIGLAGGPDNEQFF.

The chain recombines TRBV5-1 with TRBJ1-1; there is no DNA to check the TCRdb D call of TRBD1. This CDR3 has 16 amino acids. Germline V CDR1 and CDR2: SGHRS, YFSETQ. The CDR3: CASSPTPGQGGTEAFF.

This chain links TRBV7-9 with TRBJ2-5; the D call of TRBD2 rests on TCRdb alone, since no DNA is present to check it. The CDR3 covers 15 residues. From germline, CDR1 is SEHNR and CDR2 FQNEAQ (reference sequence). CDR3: CASSSGLAAKETQYF.

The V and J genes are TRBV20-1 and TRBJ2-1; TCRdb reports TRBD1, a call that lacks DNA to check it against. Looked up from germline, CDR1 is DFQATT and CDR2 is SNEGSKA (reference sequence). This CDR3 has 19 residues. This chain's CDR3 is CSARDKGVAELSSYNEQFF.

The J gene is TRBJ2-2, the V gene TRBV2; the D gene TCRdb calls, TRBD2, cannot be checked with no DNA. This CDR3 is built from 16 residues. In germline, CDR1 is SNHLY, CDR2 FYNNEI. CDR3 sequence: CARTSGGPGYTGELFF.

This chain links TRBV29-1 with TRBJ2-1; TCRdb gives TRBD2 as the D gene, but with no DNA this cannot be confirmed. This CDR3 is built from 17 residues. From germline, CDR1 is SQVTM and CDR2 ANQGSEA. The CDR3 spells CSIVGKVTSGSYNEQFF.

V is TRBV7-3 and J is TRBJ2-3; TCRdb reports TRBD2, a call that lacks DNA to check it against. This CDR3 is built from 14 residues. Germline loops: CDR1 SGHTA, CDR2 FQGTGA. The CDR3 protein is CASSLKGGTDTQYF.

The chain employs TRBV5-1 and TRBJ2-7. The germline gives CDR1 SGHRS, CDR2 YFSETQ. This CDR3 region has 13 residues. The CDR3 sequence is CAISLDTSYEQYF.

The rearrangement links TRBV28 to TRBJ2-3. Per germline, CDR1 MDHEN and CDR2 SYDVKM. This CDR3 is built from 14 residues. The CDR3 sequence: CASSLSGGPDTQYF.

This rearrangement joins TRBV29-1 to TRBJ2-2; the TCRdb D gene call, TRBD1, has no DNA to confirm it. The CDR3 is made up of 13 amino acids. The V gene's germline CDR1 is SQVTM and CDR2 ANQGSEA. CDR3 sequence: CSVRQGNTGELFF.

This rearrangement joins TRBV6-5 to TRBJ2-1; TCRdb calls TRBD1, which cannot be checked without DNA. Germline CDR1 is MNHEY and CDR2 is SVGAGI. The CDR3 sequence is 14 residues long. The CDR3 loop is CASSYLTGGNEQFF.

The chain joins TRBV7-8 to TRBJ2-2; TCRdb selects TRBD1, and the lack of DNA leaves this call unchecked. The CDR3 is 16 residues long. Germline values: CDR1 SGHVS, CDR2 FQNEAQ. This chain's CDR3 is CASSIGWGALGGELFF.

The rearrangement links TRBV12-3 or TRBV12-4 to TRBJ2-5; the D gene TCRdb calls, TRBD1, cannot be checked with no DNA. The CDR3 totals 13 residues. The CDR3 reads CASSLDRGETQYF.

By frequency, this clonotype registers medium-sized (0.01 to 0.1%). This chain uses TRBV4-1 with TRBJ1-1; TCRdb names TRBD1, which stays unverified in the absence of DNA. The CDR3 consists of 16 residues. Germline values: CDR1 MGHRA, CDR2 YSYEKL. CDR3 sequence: CASSLPMDSLNTEAFF.

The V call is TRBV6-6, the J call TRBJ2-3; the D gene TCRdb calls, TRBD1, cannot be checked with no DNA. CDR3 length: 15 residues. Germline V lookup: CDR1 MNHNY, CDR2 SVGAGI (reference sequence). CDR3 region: CASSSDRVRADTQYF.

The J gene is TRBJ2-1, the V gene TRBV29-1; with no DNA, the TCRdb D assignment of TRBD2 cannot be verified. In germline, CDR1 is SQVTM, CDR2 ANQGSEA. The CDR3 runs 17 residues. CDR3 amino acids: CSGFGGLLTGHSDEQFF.

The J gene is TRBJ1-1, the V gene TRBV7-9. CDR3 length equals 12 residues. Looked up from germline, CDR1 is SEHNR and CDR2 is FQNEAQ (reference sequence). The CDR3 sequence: CASSFGDTEAFF. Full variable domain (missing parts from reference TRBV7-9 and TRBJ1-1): DTGVSQNPRHKITKRGQNVTFRCDPISEHNRLYWYRQTLGQGPEFLTYFQNEAQLEKSRLLSDRFSAERPKGSFSTLEIQRTEQGDSAMYLCASSFGDTEAFFGQGTRLTVV.